The 11 T cell receptor beta chains in this list originate from one sample, sequenced in a study of T cell responses to AZD1222 COVID-19 vaccine. Assay: immunoSEQ multiplex PCR; the TCRdb copy retains only in-frame clones and omits some. Of about 120,000 clones in the sample, roughly 89% were seen once. The sequences come from peripheral blood, collected on day 0 of AZD1222 vaccination. These receptors all stem from an adult in good health.

This clone was observed a handful of times. The J gene is TRBJ2-7, the V gene TRBV11-2; D is unresolved. V gave up 3 bases and J gave up 2 bases, with 5 bases separating them. This CDR3 spans 12 amino acids. In germline, CDR1 is SGHAT, CDR2 FQNNGV. The CDR3 DNA is TGTGCCAGCAGCTTTCGACCCTACGAGCAGTACTTC. This gives the protein CASSFRPYEQYF.

The genes are TRBV2 and TRBJ1-5; the D gene is possibly TRBD1 (6 bases). This CDR3 spans 16 amino acids. The germline CDR1 and CDR2 sequences are SNHLY and FYNNEI. V was shortened by 6 bases and J by 2 bases, with 17 bases between the two germline ends. The CDR3 DNA sequence: TGTGCCAGCAGCCCCGGGGGCCGGGGGCGCAATCAGCCCCAGCATTTT. Translated: CASSPGGRGRNQPQHF.

Concerning this clone: At one end, the junction sequence differs from germline, possibly due to a read error. This chain connects TRBV7-7 to TRBJ2-2; no reliable D call. This CDR3 is built from 15 residues. Germline V lookup: CDR1 SSHAT, CDR2 FNYEAQ (reference sequence). The CDR3 DNA sequence: TGTGCTAGCAGCTTATCTACAATGAACACCGGGGAGCTGTTTTTT. This codes for CASSLSTMNTGELFF.

This clone came up a few times. The V gene is TRBV6-5, the J gene TRBJ1-3; D call uncertain. This CDR3 is 12 amino acids long. Between the trimmed V and J ends, which lost 8 bases and 0 bases, there was a span of 5 bases. Germline CDR1 MNHEY, CDR2 SVGAGI. The CDR3 reads CASLYSGNTIYF. The CDR3 region has the DNA TGTGCCAGCCTGTACTCTGGAAACACCATATATTTT.

The chain combines TRBV19 with TRBJ2-2; D uncertain. The germline V and J ends were trimmed by 5 bases and 6 bases, with 10 bases remaining between them. CDR1 is LNHDA, CDR2 SQIVND, per germline (reference sequence). CDR3 length: 13 amino acids. Written as DNA, the CDR3 is TGTGCCAGTAGTGGGCTTGGTCCCGGGGAGCTGTTTTTT. It translates to CASSGLGPGELFF.

The chain is built from TRBV18 and TRBJ1-1; D perhaps matches TRBD1 (6 bases). The germline gives CDR1 KGHSH, CDR2 LQKENI. Trimming removed 6 bases at V and 1 base at J, with 18 bases between. CDR3 size: 16 residues. CDR3 region: CASSQFFLQGNTEAFF. The CDR3 DNA sequence: TGTGCCAGCTCGCAGTTTTTCTTACAGGGGAACACTGAAGCTTTCTTT.

The V gene is TRBV19, the J gene TRBJ1-2, with TRBD1 matching over 8 bases. Germline assignment: CDR1 LNHDA and CDR2 SQIVND (reference sequence). This CDR3 comprises 19 residues. V trimming: 5 bases; J trimming: 0 bases; junction bases outside the gene matches: 17. CDR3 nucleotides: TGTGCCAGTAGTCCGCACCCGGGACAGGCGAATAGAGCTAACTATGGCTACACCTTC. This codes for CASSPHPGQANRANYGYTF.

This clone was seen only once. The chain links TRBV19 to TRBJ1-1; a weak D match, TRBD1 (6 bases). The CDR3 spans 14 residues. Germline loops: CDR1 LNHDA, CDR2 SQIVND (reference sequence). Trimming pared 6 bases from V and 5 bases from J, leaving 16 bases between. The CDR3 sequence: CASSSGVGGTEAFF. Here the CDR3 DNA reads TGTGCCAGTAGCTCAGGGGTAGGAGGTACTGAAGCTTTCTTT.

This clone was counted once. This chain uses TRBV18 with TRBJ1-1, with 7 bases aligning to TRBD1. From germline, CDR1 is KGHSH and CDR2 LQKENI. This CDR3 spans 14 amino acids. J lost 5 bases, V lost 0 bases, and 3 bases had no gene match. The CDR3 loop is CASSPPGGGTEAFF. CDR3 bases: TGTGCCAGCTCACCACCAGGGGGCGGAACTGAAGCTTTCTTT.

This chain links TRBV6-5 with TRBJ2-7; either TRBD1 or TRBD2 may fit D (6 bases each). Germline V gene sequence: CDR1 MNHEY, CDR2 SVGAGI. Between the trimmed V and J ends, which lost 10 bases and 11 bases, there was a span of 18 bases. The CDR3 extends over 11 amino acids. The chain's CDR3 is CAITLGGRKYF. In DNA form, the CDR3 reads TGTGCCATCACTCTTGGGGGGCGCAAGTACTTC.

The chain employs TRBV9 and TRBJ2-5; 7 bases line up with TRBD1. Trimming removed 3 bases from V and 5 bases from J; junction bases left unmatched: 7. CDR3 length: 14 amino acids. Germline V gives CDR1 SGDLS, CDR2 YYNGEE. This CDR3 is CASSATGTRETQYF. DNA of the CDR3: TGTGCCAGCAGCGCGACAGGGACGAGGGAGACCCAGTACTTC.